This T cell receptor beta chain appears in the sequencing data of a study of beta chain features in type 1 diabetes. There are a few counts of this clone. The CDR3 has 16 residues. Germline-derived CDR1 and CDR2 are SGHKS and YYEKEE (reference sequence). The J segment lost 4 bases and the V segment lost 5 bases, leaving 11 bases of the junction unmatched. The investigators reverse transcribed all of the isolated RNA, so they sequenced expressed TCRB transcripts. Using immunoSEQ multiplex PCR, the repertoire was profiled, and TCRdb retains in-frame clones only, with some absent. The repertoire holds about 290,000 clones, 7.5% to 9.5% seen once, with more than 0.8% in the top ten. Sampling consisted of one heparinised blood draw per donor, averaging around 100 mL.

The sequence came from a woman aged 18 to 35 in good health. This chain uses TRBV5-5 with TRBJ2-1, with 8 bases identical to TRBD2. The sequenced sample was central memory CD4+ T cells from blood. Here the CDR3 reads CASSTGLVTSYNEQFF. The DNA for the CDR3 is TGTGCCAGCAGTACGGGACTAGTCACATCTTACAATGAGCAGTTCTTC.